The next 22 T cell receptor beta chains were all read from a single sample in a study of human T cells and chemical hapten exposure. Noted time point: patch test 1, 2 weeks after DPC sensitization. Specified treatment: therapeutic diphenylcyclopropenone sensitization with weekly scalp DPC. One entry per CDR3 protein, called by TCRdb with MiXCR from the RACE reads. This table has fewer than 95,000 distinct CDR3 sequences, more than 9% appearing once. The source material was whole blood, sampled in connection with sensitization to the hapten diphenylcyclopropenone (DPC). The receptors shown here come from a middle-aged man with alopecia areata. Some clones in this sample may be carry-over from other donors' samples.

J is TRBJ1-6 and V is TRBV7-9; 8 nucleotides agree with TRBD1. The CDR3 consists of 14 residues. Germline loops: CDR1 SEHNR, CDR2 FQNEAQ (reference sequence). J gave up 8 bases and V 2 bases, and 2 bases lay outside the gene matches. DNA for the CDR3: TGTGCCAGCAGCTTACCAGGGGGCGATTCACCCCTCCACTTT. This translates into CASSLPGGDSPLHF. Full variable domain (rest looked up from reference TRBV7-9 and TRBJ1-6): DTGVSQNPRHKITKRGQNVTFRCDPISEHNRLYWYRQTLGQGPEFLTYFQNEAQLEKSRLLSDRFSAERPKGSFSTLEIQRTEQGDSAMYLCASSLPGGDSPLHFGNGTRLTVT.

This CDR3 is CASSSGYAGELFF. DNA for the CDR3: TGTGCCAGCAGTTCAGGGTACGCCGGGGAGCTGTTTTTT. This sequence joins TRBV6-5 and TRBJ2-2; D possibly corresponds to TRBD1 (5 bases). The germline gives CDR1 MNHEY, CDR2 SVGAGI. V lost 4 bases to trimming and J lost 6 bases, with 9 bases between them. The CDR3 consists of 13 residues.

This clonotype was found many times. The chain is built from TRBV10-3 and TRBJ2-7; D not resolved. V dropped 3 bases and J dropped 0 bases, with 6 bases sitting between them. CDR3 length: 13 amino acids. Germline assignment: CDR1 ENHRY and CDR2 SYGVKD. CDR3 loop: CAISEEISYEQYF. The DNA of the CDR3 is TGTGCCATCAGTGAAGAAATCTCCTACGAGCAGTACTTC.

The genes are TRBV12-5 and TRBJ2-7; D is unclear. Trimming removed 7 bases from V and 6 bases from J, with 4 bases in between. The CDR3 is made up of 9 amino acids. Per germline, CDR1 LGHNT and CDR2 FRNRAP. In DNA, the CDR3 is TGTGCTAGTGTGGCCGAGCAGTACTTC. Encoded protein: CASVAEQYF.

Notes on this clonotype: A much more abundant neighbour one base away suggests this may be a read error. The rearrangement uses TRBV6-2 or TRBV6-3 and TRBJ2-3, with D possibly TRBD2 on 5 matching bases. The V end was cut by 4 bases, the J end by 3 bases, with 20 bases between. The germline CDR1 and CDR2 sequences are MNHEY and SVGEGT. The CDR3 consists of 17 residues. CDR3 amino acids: CASSFVVSGGFTDTQYF. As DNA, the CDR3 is TGTGCCAGCAGTTTCGTCGTCAGTGGCGGGTTTACAGATACGCAGTATTTT.

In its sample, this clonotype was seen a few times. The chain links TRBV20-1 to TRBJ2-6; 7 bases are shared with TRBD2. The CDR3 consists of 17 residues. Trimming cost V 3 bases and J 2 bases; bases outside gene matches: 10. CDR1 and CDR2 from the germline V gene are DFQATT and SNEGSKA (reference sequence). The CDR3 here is CSASGRYTTTGANVLTF. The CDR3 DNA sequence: TGCAGTGCTAGCGGGAGGTATACTACAACTGGGGCCAACGTCCTGACTTTC.

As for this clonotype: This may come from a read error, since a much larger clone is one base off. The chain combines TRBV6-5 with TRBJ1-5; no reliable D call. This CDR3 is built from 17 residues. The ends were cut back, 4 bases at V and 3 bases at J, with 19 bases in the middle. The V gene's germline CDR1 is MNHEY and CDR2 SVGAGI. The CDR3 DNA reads TGTGCCAGCAGTTCACACGTAGGAGGGTGGGACAATCAGCCCCAGCATTTT. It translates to CASSSHVGGWDNQPQHF.

CDR3 region: CASSLMVGSDTQYF. The CDR3 DNA reads as TGTGCCAGCAGCTTGATGGTGGGCTCGGATACGCAGTATTTT. This chain joins TRBV5-5 and TRBJ2-3, with D uncertain. V lost 1 base and J 6 bases, leaving 12 bases between the germline ends. The CDR3 extends over 14 amino acids. Germline CDR1 is SGHKS and CDR2 is YYEKEE (reference sequence).

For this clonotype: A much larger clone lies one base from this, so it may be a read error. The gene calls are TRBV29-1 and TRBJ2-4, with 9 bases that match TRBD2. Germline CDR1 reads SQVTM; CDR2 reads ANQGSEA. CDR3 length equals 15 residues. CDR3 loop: CSVDGGRAPGHIRYF. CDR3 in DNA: TGCAGCGTTGACGGCGGGAGGGCGCCGGGCCACATTCGGTACTTC.

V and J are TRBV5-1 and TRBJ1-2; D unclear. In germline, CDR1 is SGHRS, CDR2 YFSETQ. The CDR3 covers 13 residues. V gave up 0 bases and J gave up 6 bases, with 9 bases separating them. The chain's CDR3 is CASSLAAADGYTF. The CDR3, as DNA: TGCGCCAGCAGCTTGGCTGCAGCTGATGGCTACACCTTC.

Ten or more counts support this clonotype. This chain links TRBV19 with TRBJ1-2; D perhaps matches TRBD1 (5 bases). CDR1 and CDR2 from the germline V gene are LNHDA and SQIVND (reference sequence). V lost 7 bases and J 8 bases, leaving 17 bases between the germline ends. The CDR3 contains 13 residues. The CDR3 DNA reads TGTGCCAGTAACATCCTCCAGGGTGGCGGCTACACCTTC. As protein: CASNILQGGGYTF.

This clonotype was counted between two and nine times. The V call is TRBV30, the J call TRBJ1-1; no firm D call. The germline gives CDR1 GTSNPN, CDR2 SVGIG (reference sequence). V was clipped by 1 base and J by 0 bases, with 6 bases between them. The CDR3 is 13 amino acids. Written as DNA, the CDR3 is TGTGCCTGGAGTGAACAGATGAACACTGAAGCTTTCTTT. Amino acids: CAWSEQMNTEAFF.

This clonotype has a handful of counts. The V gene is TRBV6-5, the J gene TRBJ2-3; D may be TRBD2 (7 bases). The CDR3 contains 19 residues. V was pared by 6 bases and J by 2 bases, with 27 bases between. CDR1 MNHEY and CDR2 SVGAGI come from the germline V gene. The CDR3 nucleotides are TGTGCCAGCAGCCGCACCGGAATCTTTCGGGGGGCGGTCACAGATACGCAGTATTTT. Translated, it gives CASSRTGIFRGAVTDTQYF.

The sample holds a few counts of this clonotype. The CDR3 DNA follows: TGTGCCAGCAGCCAGGGTGTAAGCTCCTATAATTCACCCCTCCACTTT. It codes for CASSQGVSSYNSPLHF. The V and J genes are TRBV9 and TRBJ1-6; D is perhaps TRBD1 (5 bases). Trimming took off 4 bases at V and 0 bases at J, with 11 bases between the two ends. Germline CDR1 SGDLS, CDR2 YYNGEE. The CDR3 runs to 16 residues.

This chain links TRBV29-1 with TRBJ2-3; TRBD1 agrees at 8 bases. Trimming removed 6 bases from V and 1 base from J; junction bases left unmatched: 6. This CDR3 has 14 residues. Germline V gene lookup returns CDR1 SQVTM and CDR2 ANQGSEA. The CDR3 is CSVEWTGRTDTQYF. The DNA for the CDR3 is TGCAGCGTAGAATGGACAGGGCGCACAGATACGCAGTATTTT.

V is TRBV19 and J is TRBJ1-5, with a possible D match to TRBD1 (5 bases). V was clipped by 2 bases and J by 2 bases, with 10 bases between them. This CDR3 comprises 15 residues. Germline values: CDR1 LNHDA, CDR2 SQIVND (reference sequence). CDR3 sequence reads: CASSIYRGGNQPQHF. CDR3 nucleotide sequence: TGTGCCAGTAGTATATATCGGGGCGGCAATCAGCCCCAGCATTTT.

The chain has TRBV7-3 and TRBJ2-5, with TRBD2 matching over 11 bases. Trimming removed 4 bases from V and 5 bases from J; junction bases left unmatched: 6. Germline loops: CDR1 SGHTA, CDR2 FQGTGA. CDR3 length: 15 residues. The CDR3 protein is CASSSLAGGLETQYF. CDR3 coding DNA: TGTGCCAGCAGCTCCCTAGCGGGAGGTTTGGAGACCCAGTACTTC.

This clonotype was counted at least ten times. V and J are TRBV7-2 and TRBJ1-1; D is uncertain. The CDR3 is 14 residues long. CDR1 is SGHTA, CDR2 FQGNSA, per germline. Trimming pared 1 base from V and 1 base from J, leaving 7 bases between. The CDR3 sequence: CASSLVWGNTEAFF. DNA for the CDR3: TGTGCCAGCAGCTTAGTCTGGGGGAACACTGAAGCTTTCTTT. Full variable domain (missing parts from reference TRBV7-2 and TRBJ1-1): GAGVSQSPSNKVTEKGKDVELRCDPISGHTALYWYRQSLGQGLEFLIYFQGNSAPDKSGLPSDRFSAERTGGSVSTLTIQRTQQEDSAVYLCASSLVWGNTEAFFGQGTRLTVV.

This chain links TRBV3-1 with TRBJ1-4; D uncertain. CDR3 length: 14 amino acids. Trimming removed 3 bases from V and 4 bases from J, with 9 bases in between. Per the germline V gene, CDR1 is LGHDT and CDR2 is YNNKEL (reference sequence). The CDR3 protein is CASSQTTNNEKLFF. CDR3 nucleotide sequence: TGTGCCAGCAGCCAGACAACGAATAATGAAAAACTGTTTTTT.

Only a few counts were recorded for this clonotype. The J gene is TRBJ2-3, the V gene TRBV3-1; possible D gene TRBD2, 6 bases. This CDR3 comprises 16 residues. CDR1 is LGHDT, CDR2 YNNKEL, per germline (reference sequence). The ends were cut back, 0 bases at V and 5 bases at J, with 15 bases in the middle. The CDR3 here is CASSQDLGGRGDTQYF. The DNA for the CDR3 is TGTGCCAGCAGCCAAGATCTTGGAGGGCGGGGAGATACGCAGTATTTT.

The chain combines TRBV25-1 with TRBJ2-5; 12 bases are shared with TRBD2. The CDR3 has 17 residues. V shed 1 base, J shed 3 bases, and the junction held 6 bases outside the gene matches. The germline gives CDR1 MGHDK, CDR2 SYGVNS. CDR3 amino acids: CASSESRTSGVKETQYF. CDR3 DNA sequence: TGTGCCAGCAGTGAATCCCGGACTAGCGGGGTAAAAGAGACCCAGTACTTC.

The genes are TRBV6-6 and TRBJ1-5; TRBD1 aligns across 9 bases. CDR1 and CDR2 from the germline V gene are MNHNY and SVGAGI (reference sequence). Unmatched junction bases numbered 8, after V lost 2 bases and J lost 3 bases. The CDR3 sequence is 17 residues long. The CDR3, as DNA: TGTGCCAGCAGTTACCCGGGACAGGGTGGGAACAATCAGCCCCAGCATTTT. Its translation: CASSYPGQGGNNQPQHF.